This passage covers 27 T cell receptor beta chains from one sample sequenced in a study of blood T cell repertoires in COVID-19. Here immunoSEQ multiplex PCR was the method, and the copy in TCRdb shows in-frame clones only, minus some. The profile shows about 150,000 clones, 88% of them singletons. The sequenced sample was peripheral blood. The receptors shown here come from a human donor in a cohort sampled during active COVID-19.

This clone was seen a single time. The chain employs TRBV7-9 and TRBJ2-2; 10 positions agree with TRBD1. Per germline, CDR1 SEHNR and CDR2 FQNEAQ (reference sequence). V gave up 6 bases and J gave up 5 bases; unmatched junction bases: 6. The CDR3 covers 15 residues. The CDR3 DNA is TGTGCCAGCAGTGCCGGGACAGGGGTTACCGGGGAGCTGTTTTTT. Translating it yields CASSAGTGVTGELFF.

With respect to this clone: The sample contains more than one DNA sequence encoding this CDR3. The chain combines TRBV3-1 (or the pseudogene TRBV3-2) with TRBJ1-1; D gene uncertain. This CDR3 has 11 residues. Germline V gives CDR1 LGHDT, CDR2 YNNKEL (reference sequence). V was clipped by 8 bases and J by 5 bases, with 9 bases between them. The CDR3 sequence is CASRGGTEAFF. The CDR3 region has the DNA TGTGCCAGCCGGGGTGGAACTGAAGCTTTCTTT.

There are many counts of this clone. The V call is TRBV3-1 (or the pseudogene TRBV3-2), the J call TRBJ2-7; 8 bases fit TRBD2. This CDR3 has 18 residues. With 3 bases clipped from V and 3 bases from J, the junction kept 16 bases outside the gene matches. Per the germline V gene, CDR1 is LGHDT and CDR2 is YNNKEL (reference sequence). The CDR3 is CASSQSYPGLELDYEQYF. The CDR3 DNA sequence: TGTGCCAGCAGCCAGAGCTACCCGGGACTAGAGCTAGACTACGAGCAGTACTTC.

CDR3 in DNA: TGTGCCAGAAGCCCCTTTAAGGGGACAGGGAAATACGGGAACTATGGCTACACCTTC. Its translation is CARSPFKGTGKYGNYGYTF. The rearrangement links TRBV7-5 to TRBJ1-2; the table's D call, TRBD1, was not checked against the DNA. TRBV7-5 is marked as a pseudogene. The CDR3 extends over 19 amino acids.

This chain joins TRBV6-2 or TRBV6-3 and TRBJ1-2; TRBD1 matches at 7 bases. In germline, CDR1 is MNHEY, CDR2 SVGEGT. The CDR3 is 17 amino acids. V trimming: 4 bases; J trimming: 0 bases; junction bases outside the gene matches: 11. This chain's CDR3 is CASSSPDRNPSNYGYTF. The CDR3 bases are TGTGCCAGCAGTTCCCCGGACAGGAATCCTTCTAACTATGGCTACACCTTC.

The rearrangement joins TRBV5-6 to TRBJ1-6; perhaps TRBD1 as D (5 bases). Trimming cost V 1 base and J 4 bases, with 15 bases left between them. CDR1 and CDR2 (germline): SGHDT, YYEEEE. The CDR3 covers 17 residues. CDR3: CASSLTEGWKYNSPLHF. In DNA, the CDR3 is TGTGCCAGCAGCTTGACGGAGGGGTGGAAATATAATTCACCCCTCCACTTT.

The chain combines TRBV18 with TRBJ1-5, with D uncertain. V lost 2 bases and J lost 0, with 11 bases in between. Per the germline V gene, CDR1 is KGHSH and CDR2 is LQKENI. The CDR3 has 16 amino acids. The CDR3, as DNA: TGTGCCAGCTCACCAGGGTTCCGGGTTAGCAATCAGCCCCAGCATTTT. It yields the protein CASSPGFRVSNQPQHF.

This clone was detected a few times. This sequence joins TRBV19 and TRBJ1-5; TRBD1 aligns across 7 bases. From germline, CDR1 is LNHDA and CDR2 SQIVND (reference sequence). The CDR3 runs to 16 residues. V trimming: 9 bases; J trimming: 4 bases; junction bases outside the gene matches: 15. The CDR3 DNA is TGTGCCAGCAATGACCGCGGGACAGCGCTGAATCAGCCCCAGCATTTT. Protein sequence: CASNDRGTALNQPQHF.

The rearrangement uses TRBV7-9 and TRBJ1-4; D uncertain. Germline V CDR1 and CDR2: SEHNR, FQNEAQ (reference sequence). The V end lost 4 bases, the J end lost 11 bases, and 11 bases lay between the germline ends. The CDR3 contains 12 residues. The CDR3 region is CASSSPGEKLFF. The CDR3 nucleotides are TGTGCCAGCAGCTCACCCGGGGAGAAACTGTTTTTT.

V gene TRBV5-1 combines with J gene TRBJ2-7, with 9 nucleotides matching TRBD1. Germline loops: CDR1 SGHRS, CDR2 YFSETQ. Trimming took 4 bases from V and 2 from J; bases not matched to a gene: 7. The CDR3 is 15 amino acids. The CDR3 here is CASSPSGTGTYEQYF. CDR3 in DNA: TGCGCCAGCAGCCCCTCGGGGACAGGGACCTACGAGCAGTACTTC. Combining the CDR3 with reference TRBV5-1 and TRBJ2-7 gives the whole variable domain KAGVTQTPRYLIKTRGQQVTLSCSPISGHRSVSWYQQTPGQGLQFLFEYFSETQRNKGNFPGRFSGRQFSNSRSEMNVSTLELGDSALYLCASSPSGTGTYEQYFGPGTRLTVT.

The CDR3 sequence: CASQGQGSGTEAFF. The CDR3 nucleotides are TGTGCCTCCCAAGGACAGGGTAGCGGCACTGAAGCTTTCTTT. V is TRBV18 and J is TRBJ1-1, with TRBD1 matching over 8 bases. Germline lookup yields CDR1 KGHSH and CDR2 LQKENI. Losses at the gene ends were 11 bases for V and 4 bases for J; bases not matched to a gene: 12. This CDR3 contains 14 residues.

This clone has a single count. This chain connects TRBV27 to TRBJ2-3; 7 bases map to TRBD2. The CDR3 covers 16 residues. Trimming cost V 3 bases and J 7 bases; bases outside gene matches: 13. Germline CDR1 MNHEY, CDR2 SMNVEV (reference sequence). CDR3 in DNA: TGTGCCAGCAGTTTCTCGGCTAGCGGTGCCAGTTATACGCAGTATTTT. As protein: CASSFSASGASYTQYF.

The chain uses TRBV12-3 or TRBV12-4 and TRBJ1-6; possibly TRBD1 for D (6 bases). Deletions cut 6 bases from V and 8 bases from J, with 11 bases between. The CDR3 contains 13 residues. CDR3 coding DNA: TGTGCCAGCAGACAGGGTCGTGATTCACCCCTCCACTTT. It is translated as CASRQGRDSPLHF.

The rearrangement uses TRBV25-1 and TRBJ2-1; TRBD2 aligns across 11 bases. The junction had 10 bases not matched to a gene; V was cut back by 4 bases and J by 8 bases. Per germline, CDR1 MGHDK and CDR2 SYGVNS. The length of the CDR3 is 16 residues. CDR3 amino acids: CASSVAGTSGAYEQFF. CDR3 coding DNA: TGTGCCAGCAGTGTCGCCGGGACTAGCGGTGCGTATGAGCAGTTCTTC.

This clone was seen a handful of times. The chain carries TRBV3-1 (or the pseudogene TRBV3-2) and TRBJ2-2; D remains unclear. Trimming pared 2 bases from V and 1 base from J, leaving 11 bases between. Germline-derived CDR1 and CDR2 are LGHDT and YNNKEL (reference sequence). This CDR3 is 16 amino acids long. CDR3 DNA: TGTGCCAGCAGCCAATTCCCGGGTTTGAACACCGGGGAGCTGTTTTTT. It codes for CASSQFPGLNTGELFF.

V is TRBV4-1 and J is TRBJ1-5; 7 bases are shared with TRBD1. The CDR3 totals 16 residues. J was trimmed by 2 bases and V by 0 bases; bases with no gene match: 4. CDR1 is MGHRA, CDR2 YSYEKL, per germline. The chain's CDR3 is CASSQERGRGNQPQHF. CDR3 nucleotides: TGCGCCAGCAGCCAAGAGAGGGGGCGCGGCAATCAGCCCCAGCATTTT.

The chain uses TRBV18 and TRBJ2-1, with D possibly being TRBD2 (5 bases). Germline lookup yields CDR1 KGHSH and CDR2 LQKENI. V lost 4 bases and J lost 0, with 10 bases in between. The CDR3 loop spans 15 amino acids. The CDR3 here is CASSLASSSYNEQFF. As DNA, the CDR3 is TGTGCCAGCTCACTAGCTAGCAGCTCCTACAATGAGCAGTTCTTC.

This chain joins TRBV7-9 and TRBJ2-1; tentatively, D is TRBD2 (6 bases). Trimming took 5 bases from V and 5 from J, leaving 13 bases between them. CDR3 length: 14 residues. The V gene's germline CDR1 is SEHNR and CDR2 FQNEAQ (reference sequence). This chain's CDR3 is CASSRSGPDNEQFF. The CDR3 DNA sequence: TGTGCCAGCAGCCGTAGCGGCCCGGACAATGAGCAGTTCTTC.

The chain employs TRBV30 and TRBJ2-1; 9 bases line up with TRBD1. Trimming cost V 0 bases and J 7 bases; bases outside gene matches: 4. Germline-derived CDR1 and CDR2 are GTSNPN and SVGIG (reference sequence). This CDR3 region has 14 residues. This CDR3 is CAWSVLGTGNEQFF. CDR3 coding DNA: TGTGCCTGGAGTGTCCTGGGGACAGGGAATGAGCAGTTCTTC.

The chain employs TRBV11-2 and TRBJ1-2; 7 bases map to TRBD1. This CDR3 has 14 residues. Per the germline V gene, CDR1 is SGHAT and CDR2 is FQNNGV. J gave up 2 bases and V 2 bases, and 2 bases lay outside the gene matches. CDR3 nucleotides: TGTGCCAGCAGCTTACAAGGGGGCAACTATGGCTACACCTTC. This gives the protein CASSLQGGNYGYTF. The full variable domain, in which reference TRBV11-2 and TRBJ1-2 provide the parts outside the CDR3, is EAGVAQSPRYKIIEKRQSVAFWCNPISGHATLYWYQQILGQGPKLLIQFQNNGVVDDSQLPKDRFSAERLKGVDSTLKIQPAKLEDSAVYLCASSLQGGNYGYTFGSGTRLTVV.

The rearrangement uses TRBV9 and TRBJ1-1, with D unclear. Per germline, CDR1 SGDLS and CDR2 YYNGEE. The CDR3 has 15 amino acids. Trimming cost V 4 bases and J 1 base, with 14 bases left between them. The DNA for the CDR3 is TGTGCCAGCAGCCCAACGGAGGCCCCGAACACTGAAGCTTTCTTT. It yields the protein CASSPTEAPNTEAFF.

This rearrangement joins TRBV4-1 to TRBJ2-2; the D gene is possibly TRBD1 (5 bases). This CDR3 is built from 17 residues. V was clipped by 1 base and J by 7 bases, with 19 bases between them. CDR1 and CDR2 (germline): MGHRA, YSYEKL. The CDR3 loop is CASSQVWQGRWSGELFF. CDR3 nucleotides: TGCGCCAGCAGCCAAGTGTGGCAGGGCCGGTGGAGCGGGGAGCTGTTTTTT.

The chain is built from TRBV5-1 and TRBJ1-3; the match to TRBD1 covers 7 bases. V lost 0 bases to trimming and J lost 4 bases; unmatched junction nucleotides: 1. This CDR3 contains 14 residues. CDR1 and CDR2 (germline): SGHRS, YFSETQ. The CDR3: CASSLAGQGNTIYF. Written as DNA, the CDR3 is TGCGCCAGCAGCTTGGCGGGACAGGGAAACACCATATATTTT.

The chain joins TRBV6-1 to TRBJ2-3; 10 bases agree with TRBD2. The CDR3 loop spans 19 amino acids. Unmatched junction bases numbered 11, after V lost 2 bases and J lost 0 bases. Germline V CDR1 and CDR2: MNHNS, SASEGT. CDR3 coding DNA: TGTGCCAGCAGTGAAAGGTCGAGCGGGAGGGGTGCTAGCACAGATACGCAGTATTTT. As protein: CASSERSSGRGASTDTQYF.

The V and J genes are TRBV6-6 and TRBJ2-1; 12 nucleotides line up with TRBD1. The CDR3 is 17 residues long. Germline CDR1 MNHNY, CDR2 SVGAGI (reference sequence). The V segment lost 5 bases and the J segment 3 bases; nucleotides outside the gene matches: 8. Written as DNA, the CDR3 is TGTGCCAGCAGTCCGATCCGGGACAGGGGGCTCTACAATGAGCAGTTCTTC. Amino acid sequence: CASSPIRDRGLYNEQFF.

The chain has TRBV7-2 and TRBJ2-7, with 8 bases lining up with TRBD1. Germline assignment: CDR1 SGHTA and CDR2 FQGNSA. This CDR3 region has 13 residues. J lost 3 bases, V lost 3 bases, and 1 base had no gene match. The CDR3 sequence: CASSFGTGYEQYF. As DNA, the CDR3 is TGTGCCAGCAGCTTCGGGACAGGCTACGAGCAGTACTTC.

The chain links TRBV28 to TRBJ2-7, with 7 bases that match TRBD2. Germline trimming cut 2 bases from V and 5 bases from J; bases unmatched to any gene: 21. This CDR3 has 19 amino acids. CDR1 MDHEN and CDR2 SYDVKM come from the germline V gene. The CDR3 here is CASSLHQGRRGFSLHEQYF. The DNA for the CDR3 is TGTGCCAGCAGTTTACATCAGGGTCGGCGGGGGTTTTCTCTCCACGAGCAGTACTTC.